Reported below is one TCR beta chain. The CDR3 has 14 residues. V lost 0 bases and J 6 bases, leaving 9 bases between the germline ends. Per the germline V gene, CDR1 is SEHNR and CDR2 is FQNEAQ (reference sequence). This sample was included in a study of cytomegalovirus exposure and HLA in healthy donors. The primer mix had 60 Vbeta and 13 Jbeta primers. Data came from immunoSEQ multiplex PCR; TCRdb stores just in-frame clones and leaves some out. The sample shows 180,000 or so clones, about 9.4% of them seen only once. Input material: PBMCs. The TCR originated in a woman aged 25-40 years in good health and CMV-seropositive. The genes are TRBV7-9 and TRBJ1-3; maybe TRBD1 (5 bases). CDR3 loop: CASSLAQAENTIYF. The DNA of the CDR3 is TGTGCCAGCAGCTTAGCACAGGCCGAAAACACCATATATTTT.